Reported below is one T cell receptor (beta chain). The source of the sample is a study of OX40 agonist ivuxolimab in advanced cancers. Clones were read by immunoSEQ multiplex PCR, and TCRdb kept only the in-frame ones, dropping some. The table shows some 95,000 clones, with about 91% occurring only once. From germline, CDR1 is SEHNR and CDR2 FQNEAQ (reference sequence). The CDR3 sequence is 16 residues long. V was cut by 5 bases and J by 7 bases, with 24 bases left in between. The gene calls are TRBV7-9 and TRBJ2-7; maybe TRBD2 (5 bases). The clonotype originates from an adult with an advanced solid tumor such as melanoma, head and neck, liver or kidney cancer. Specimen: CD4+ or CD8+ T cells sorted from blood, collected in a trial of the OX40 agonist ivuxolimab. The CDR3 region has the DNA TGTGCCAGCAGCCCAGGAGGAGGCCGTCCGGTCGGTGAGCAGTACTTC. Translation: CASSPGGGRPVGEQYF.